The 15 T cell receptor beta chains below were found in one sample sequenced in a study of T cell repertoires in cytomegalovirus infection (dated by TCRdb to the late 2010s). What the treatment or condition label conveys for this sample: in vitro stimulation with specific CMV peptide epitopes to enrich CMV-specific T cells. For sequencing, an Illumina HiSeq 1500 was employed. TCRdb trimmed the raw reads at Q25, called clones with MiXCR and kept productive beta chains. Rows with a matching CDR3 protein are joined into one entry that keeps the most common DNA and genes. The sample profile shows about 52,000 distinct CDR3 sequences; around a fifth of them were found once. Clones ranked in the top ten supply around 77% of the sample. For these TCRs, the target antigens are not known. Sequenced here: CD8+ T cells from cultured PBMCs, sampled from culture after CMV antigen stimulation. These receptor sequences come from a human donor in good health (CMV status not recorded). Some clones in this sample may be carry-over from other donors' samples.

J is TRBJ2-1 and V is TRBV7-2, with a weak D call TRBD1 (5 bases). CDR1 is SGHTA, CDR2 FQGNSA, per germline. Trimming left V 2 bases short and J 2 bases short, with 10 bases between. The CDR3 totals 15 residues. In DNA form, the CDR3 reads TGTGCCAGCAGCTTATCGAGACAGCCCTACAATGAGCAGTTCTTC. This sequence encodes CASSLSRQPYNEQFF.

This chain connects TRBV7-2 to TRBJ1-5; D may be TRBD1 (5 bases). Germline-derived CDR1 and CDR2 are SGHTA and FQGNSA. This CDR3 region has 14 residues. The V end was cut by 7 bases, the J end by 7 bases, with 17 bases between. CDR3 nucleotide sequence: TGTGCCAGCACCTTGACAGTGAGGGGCCAGCCCCAGCATTTT. Its protein product is CASTLTVRGQPQHF.

This rearrangement joins TRBV6-5 to TRBJ2-6; 9 nucleotides align to TRBD1. The ends lost 1 base at V and 0 bases at J; junction bases unmatched: 4. Germline V gene data show CDR1 as MNHEY and CDR2 as SVGAGI. This CDR3 is 18 amino acids long. The CDR3 region is CASSYFGQGISGANVLTF. DNA for the CDR3: TGTGCCAGCAGTTACTTCGGACAGGGGATCTCTGGGGCCAACGTCCTGACTTTC.

The V call is TRBV6-6, the J call TRBJ1-5, with D hard to call. The CDR3 extends over 16 amino acids. In germline, CDR1 is MNHNY, CDR2 SVGAGI (reference sequence). V lost 6 bases, J lost 0 bases, and 15 bases lay in between. Written as DNA, the CDR3 is TGTGCCAGCAGCACTGGGTTCGGGCATAGCAATCAGCCCCAGCATTTT. Translation: CASSTGFGHSNQPQHF.

This clonotype has more than one count but fewer than ten. The V and J genes are TRBV19 and TRBJ1-2; the D gene is possibly TRBD1 (6 bases). The length of the CDR3 is 13 residues. The germline V gene encodes CDR1 LNHDA and CDR2 SQIVND (reference sequence). The germline V and J ends were trimmed by 11 bases and 1 base, with 14 bases remaining between them. The CDR3 here is CAVQGQNNYGYTF. The CDR3 DNA reads TGTGCCGTCCAGGGGCAAAATAACTATGGCTACACCTTC.

The rearrangement uses TRBV7-2 and TRBJ2-3, with D perhaps TRBD2 (5 bases). The CDR3 has 17 residues. Trimming stripped 5 bases from V and 2 bases from J, with 20 bases between. Germline assignment: CDR1 SGHTA and CDR2 FQGNSA. The CDR3 here is CASSPPEPKRFTDTQYF. The CDR3 DNA sequence: TGTGCCAGCAGCCCTCCGGAGCCGAAGCGGTTCACAGATACGCAGTATTTT.

The rearrangement links TRBV5-6 to TRBJ2-3; 7 bases map to TRBD2. J lost 6 bases, V lost 0 bases, and 7 bases had no gene match. CDR3 length: 15 residues. Germline CDR1 reads SGHDT; CDR2 reads YYEEEE. DNA for the CDR3: TGTGCCAGCAGCTTGGAAGCGGGGATCCCGGATACGCAGTATTTT. Translating it yields CASSLEAGIPDTQYF.

The V gene is TRBV12-3 or TRBV12-4, the J gene TRBJ2-3; D might be TRBD1 or TRBD2, each matching 5 bases. The V end lost 3 bases, the J end lost 0 bases, and 13 bases lay between the germline ends. The CDR3 covers 16 residues. Here the CDR3 reads CASSFEGRVSTDTQYF. The CDR3 DNA follows: TGTGCCAGCAGTTTTGAGGGGCGGGTAAGCACAGATACGCAGTATTTT.

The chain is built from TRBV20-1 and TRBJ1-2; TRBD1 matches at 10 bases. CDR3 length: 19 amino acids. Germline V gives CDR1 DFQATT, CDR2 SNEGSKA (reference sequence). With 0 bases clipped from V and 4 bases from J, the junction kept 17 bases outside the gene matches. This chain's CDR3 is CSARELGDRGGSGIYGYTF. The CDR3 region has the DNA TGCAGTGCTAGAGAATTGGGGGACAGGGGAGGGTCGGGGATCTATGGCTACACCTTC.

This rearrangement joins TRBV5-1 to TRBJ2-7, with a weak D call TRBD2 (6 bases). V lost 3 bases and J 5 bases, leaving 6 bases between the germline ends. Germline assignment: CDR1 SGHRS and CDR2 YFSETQ. The CDR3 is 11 residues long. CDR3 amino acids: CASSWRDEQYF. In nucleotides, the CDR3 is TGCGCCAGCAGCTGGAGGGACGAGCAGTACTTC.

The chain recombines TRBV19 with TRBJ1-1; D call uncertain. Trimming pared 5 bases from V and 1 base from J, leaving 14 bases between. The germline gives CDR1 LNHDA, CDR2 SQIVND (reference sequence). The CDR3 runs 15 residues. DNA of the CDR3: TGTGCCAGTAGTCTCTCCCCGGGAGCGAACACTGAAGCTTTCTTT. It specifies CASSLSPGANTEAFF.

The rearrangement links TRBV7-2 to TRBJ2-7, with 7 bases matching TRBD1. Germline CDR1 reads SGHTA; CDR2 reads FQGNSA. The V and J ends lost 2 bases and 5 bases, in that order; junction bases with no gene match: 0. This CDR3 has 12 residues. The CDR3 protein is CASSLQGDEQYF. In nucleotides, the CDR3 is TGTGCCAGCAGCTTACAGGGGGACGAGCAGTACTTC.

The chain is built from TRBV6-1 and TRBJ1-5; 9 nucleotides agree with TRBD1. Germline V gene sequence: CDR1 MNHNS, CDR2 SASEGT. With V trimmed by 7 bases and J by 6 bases, 10 bases remained unmatched. This CDR3 has 15 residues. As DNA, the CDR3 is TGTGCCAGCATCGGGGCGGGACAGGGAAGTCAGCCCCAGCATTTT. Its protein is CASIGAGQGSQPQHF.

V usage is TRBV19 and J usage is TRBJ1-1; D remains ambiguous. Trimming cost V 8 bases and J 3 bases, with 7 bases left between them. Looked up from germline, CDR1 is LNHDA and CDR2 is SQIVND (reference sequence). This CDR3 comprises 11 residues. For the CDR3, the DNA is TGTGCCAGTCGGGAGTACACTGAAGCTTTCTTT. Translated: CASREYTEAFF.

This clonotype was counted a few times. V is TRBV12-3 or TRBV12-4 and J is TRBJ1-5; 9 bases are shared with TRBD1. Trimming removed 4 bases from V and 4 bases from J; junction bases left unmatched: 14. The CDR3 loop spans 18 amino acids. The CDR3 protein is CASSSGSFGQGPNQPQHF. The CDR3 DNA sequence: TGTGCCAGCAGTTCAGGTTCGTTCGGACAGGGGCCAAATCAGCCCCAGCATTTT.